This T cell receptor (beta chain) came from a study of shared clonotypes between healthy human individuals. Findings and limits, study-wide: A generally larger estimated richness was seen in naive subsets than in memory subsets.

As for this clone: Antigen unknown.

The assay ran at deep level. Per the original methods: Filtering was not the same, since immunoSEQ gave junction-only sequences without quality scores. This table comes from immunoSEQ multiplex PCR, and its TCRdb copy is limited to in-frame clones, with some not included. That table furnishes V, J and clone size, whereas the DNA furnished D and trimming. Of around 750,000 clones listed, around 74% were seen once; the top ten hold 1.5% to 2%. Caucasian adults living in Nashville, Tennessee, provided all samples. V lost 6 bases, J lost 0 bases, and 12 bases lay in between. The CDR3 sequence is 15 residues long. The germline V gene encodes CDR1 SGHVS and CDR2 FQNEAQ.

The sample taken for sequencing was memory CD4+ T cells sorted from blood. The subset is: CD45RA-negative fraction. This rearrangement joins TRBV7-8 to TRBJ1-5; tentative D call: TRBD1 (5 bases). The clonotype originates from a woman in her 30s in good health. The CDR3 nucleotides read TGTGCCAGCAGGCAACAGGTGAATAGCAATCAGCCCCAGCATTTT. This translates into CASRQQVNSNQPQHF.